The 5 T cell receptor beta chains reported below all come from one sample, sequenced in a study of beta chain features in type 1 diabetes. Study outcomes and limitations: Type 1 diabetes patients had moderately but significantly shorter TCRB CDR3s in all four CD4+ subsets.

cDNA synthesis used the whole RNA isolate, giving expressed TCRB sequences. The table came from immunoSEQ multiplex PCR; TCRdb's copy has only in-frame clones and leaves some out. The table has 250,000 to 300,000 clones, 14% seen once. These receptors are not linked to any known antigen. Sequenced material: naive CD4+ T cells from blood. Receptors originate from a man aged 25-45 years with type 1 diabetes.

This chain uses TRBV18 with TRBJ2-1; D may be TRBD1 (6 bases). Germline CDR1 reads KGHSH; CDR2 reads LQKENI. V was shortened by 2 bases and J by 4 bases, with 15 bases between the two germline ends. This CDR3 is 16 amino acids long. The CDR3 is CASSPRMRGWYNEQFF. The DNA for the CDR3 is TGTGCCAGCTCACCAAGGATGAGGGGGTGGTACAATGAGCAGTTCTTC.

Only a few counts were recorded for this clone. The V and J genes are TRBV29-1 and TRBJ2-4; D may be TRBD1 (6 bases). V lost 7 bases and J 3 bases, leaving 13 bases between the germline ends. There are 13 residues in the CDR3. Germline V gene sequence: CDR1 SQVTM, CDR2 ANQGSEA. The CDR3 DNA reads TGCAGCGGTACAGGGCGGGTCAAAAACATTCAGTACTTC. This codes for CSGTGRVKNIQYF.

This chain connects TRBV7-2 to TRBJ2-2; D is possibly TRBD2 (6 bases). V was shortened by 2 bases and J by 4 bases, with 11 bases between the two germline ends. Looked up from germline, CDR1 is SGHTA and CDR2 is FQGNSA. This CDR3 is built from 15 residues. CDR3 amino acids: CASSLSGSGTGELFF. For the CDR3, the DNA is TGTGCCAGCAGCTTATCCGGGAGCGGCACCGGGGAGCTGTTTTTT.

The chain recombines TRBV6-5 with TRBJ2-3; TRBD1 aligns across 9 bases. J gave up 4 bases and V 10 bases, and 6 bases lay outside the gene matches. The CDR3 spans 13 residues. From germline, CDR1 is MNHEY and CDR2 SVGAGI. In DNA, the CDR3 is TGTGCCACCCGAGGACAGGGGTCAGATACGCAGTATTTT. It encodes CATRGQGSDTQYF.

The sample holds a few counts of this clone. The V and J genes are TRBV2 and TRBJ2-7, with D uncertain. V was cut by 2 bases and J by 4 bases, with 6 bases left in between. Germline V CDR1 and CDR2: SNHLY, FYNNEI. CDR3 size: 12 residues. The CDR3 is CASSENSYEQYF. CDR3 sequence (DNA): TGTGCCAGCAGTGAAAATTCTTACGAGCAGTACTTC.